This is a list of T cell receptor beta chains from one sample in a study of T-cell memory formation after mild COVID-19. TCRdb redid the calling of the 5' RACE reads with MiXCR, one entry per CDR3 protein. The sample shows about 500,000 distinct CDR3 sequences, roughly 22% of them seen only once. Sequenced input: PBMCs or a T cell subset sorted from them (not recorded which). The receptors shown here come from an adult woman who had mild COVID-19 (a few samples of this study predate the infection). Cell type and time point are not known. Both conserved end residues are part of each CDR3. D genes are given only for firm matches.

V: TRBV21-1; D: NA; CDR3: CASSKYPGPGRNTGELFF
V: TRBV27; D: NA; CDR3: CASSIRDNSYEQYF
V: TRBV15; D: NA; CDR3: CATSRAGGGSPLHF
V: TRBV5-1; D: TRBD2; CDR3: CASSFGGASATDTQYF
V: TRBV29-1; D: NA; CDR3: CSVQVGARETQYF
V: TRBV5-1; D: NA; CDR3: CASSLNMNQPQHF
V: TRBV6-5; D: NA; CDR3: CASSSGQTGELFF
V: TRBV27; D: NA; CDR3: CASSLGRDGGKGEQFF
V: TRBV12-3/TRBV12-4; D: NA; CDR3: CASSSGLYGAFREQYF
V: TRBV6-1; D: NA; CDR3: CASSKTWADEAFF
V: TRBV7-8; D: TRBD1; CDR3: CASSRDRTEAFF
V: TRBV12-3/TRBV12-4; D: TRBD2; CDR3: CASSSGLAGERVF
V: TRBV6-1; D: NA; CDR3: CASSEGGAVAYEQYF
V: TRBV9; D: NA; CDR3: CASSVGGTGELFF
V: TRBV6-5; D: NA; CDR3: CASREGRSNYEAFF
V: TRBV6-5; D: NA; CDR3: CASSYLQGYEQYF
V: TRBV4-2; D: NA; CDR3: CASSQDSPGPYNEQFF
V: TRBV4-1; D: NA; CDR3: CASSPEGGGLNTIYF
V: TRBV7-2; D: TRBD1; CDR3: CASSSPLQGALDYGYTF
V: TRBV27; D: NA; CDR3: CASSSSGQGARGYTF
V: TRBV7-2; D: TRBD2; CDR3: CASSLGEGSNEQFF
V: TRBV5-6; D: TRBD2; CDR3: CASSSLLQRESFTDTQYF
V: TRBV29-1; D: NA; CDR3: CSPRDPRQPQHF
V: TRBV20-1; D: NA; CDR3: CSRDGRGNTEAFF
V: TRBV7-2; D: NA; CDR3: CASSLGLEYVVGNEQFF
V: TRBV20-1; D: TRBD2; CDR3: CSALSPSGGADEQFF
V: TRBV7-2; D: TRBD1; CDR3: CASSLGRGYGHTQYF
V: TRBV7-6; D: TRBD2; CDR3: CASSDPSGEGDEQFF
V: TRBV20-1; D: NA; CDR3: CSAMQAAPMNTEAFF